This record covers a single T cell receptor beta chain. Antigen unknown. This entry belongs to a study of shared clonotypes between healthy human individuals. The CDR3 contains 15 residues. CDR1 is SGHTA and CDR2 is FQGNSA in the germline V gene. Deletions cut 6 bases from V and 2 bases from J, with 17 bases between. Subsets obtained from CD4+ cells comprised CD45RA+ naive and CD45RA-negative memory cells. Overall study findings and caveats: In several donors, about 5% of naive CD4 clonotypes appeared in common. When compared with the clonotypes that were shared by all four sorted-subset donors, the non-shared clonotypes turned out to have lower generation probabilities.

TCRdb's copy holds only in-frame clones and misses some; the assay was immunoSEQ multiplex PCR. The sample includes over 1.4 million clones, roughly 95% of them seen just once. Sequences were obtained from naive CD4+ T cells sorted from blood. The subset here: CD45RA+ positively selected. The receptor comes from a man aged 25 to 40 in good health. V usage is TRBV7-2 and J usage is TRBJ2-7, with D maybe TRBD2 (5 bases). The DNA for the CDR3 is TGTGCCAGCAGTCGAAGCGGTACGGAGCCCTACGAGCAGTACTTC. This encodes CASSRSGTEPYEQYF.